Below are 28 T cell receptor beta chains sequenced from a single sample in a study of shared clonotypes between healthy human individuals. Clones were read by immunoSEQ multiplex PCR, and TCRdb kept only the in-frame ones, dropping some. The data hold roughly 2,500,000 clones, with 93% observed a single time. Sequenced input: naive CD4+ T cells from PBMCs. The subset here: CD45RA+ positively selected. Source of these receptors: a young man in good health. Some clones in this sample may be carry-over from other donors' samples.

This clone was seen a single time. The genes are TRBV28 and TRBJ1-1; weak D call: TRBD1 (6 bases). The V gene's germline CDR1 is MDHEN and CDR2 SYDVKM. V dropped 6 bases and J dropped 7 bases, with 9 bases sitting between them. This CDR3 is built from 11 residues. The CDR3 DNA sequence: TGTGCCAGCAGATTACAGGGTGAAGCTTTCTTT. It encodes CASRLQGEAFF.

The V call is TRBV5-4, the J call TRBJ2-5; 8 bases line up with TRBD2. The CDR3 totals 15 residues. V was clipped by 4 bases and J by 3 bases; unmatched bases: 8. The germline V gene encodes CDR1 SGHNT and CDR2 YYREEE (reference sequence). The CDR3 DNA reads as TGTGCCAGCAGCACGGAAGGACTAGCCGAAGAGACCCAGTACTTC. Its protein product is CASSTEGLAEETQYF.

The chain has TRBV5-1 and TRBJ2-5, with D perhaps matching TRBD2 (5 bases). The V end lost 0 bases, the J end lost 2 bases, and 11 bases lay between the germline ends. The CDR3 spans 15 residues. Germline assignment: CDR1 SGHRS and CDR2 YFSETQ. The CDR3 nucleotides read TGCGCCAGCAGCTTGGTTAGCGAGGGACAAGAGACCCAGTACTTC. Its translation: CASSLVSEGQETQYF. The whole variable domain, filled in from reference TRBV5-1 and TRBJ2-5, reads KAGVTQTPRYLIKTRGQQVTLSCSPISGHRSVSWYQQTPGQGLQFLFEYFSETQRNKGNFPGRFSGRQFSNSRSEMNVSTLELGDSALYLCASSLVSEGQETQYFGPGTRLLVL.

Remarks on this clone: Other nucleotide sequences in the sample specify the same CDR3. The chain recombines TRBV6-5 with TRBJ2-7; D unresolved. CDR3 length equals 12 residues. Trimming took 5 bases from V and 1 from J, leaving 6 bases between them. Germline values: CDR1 MNHEY, CDR2 SVGAGI. The CDR3 reads CASSPTSYEQYF. CDR3 nucleotides: TGTGCCAGCAGTCCGACATCCTACGAGCAGTACTTC.

This clone was counted a single time. CDR3 in DNA: TGCGCCAGCAGCCAAGAGACGGGGGCCGGCTCACCCCTCCACTTT. Amino acid sequence: CASSQETGAGSPLHF. This chain links TRBV4-3 with TRBJ1-6, with D possibly being TRBD1 (6 bases). Germline CDR1 and CDR2: LGHNA and YSLEER. The germline V and J ends were trimmed by 0 bases and 10 bases, with 13 bases remaining between them. The CDR3 is made up of 15 amino acids.

The chain joins TRBV27 to TRBJ1-1; D is perhaps TRBD1 (5 bases). The germline gives CDR1 MNHEY, CDR2 SMNVEV (reference sequence). The CDR3 extends over 18 amino acids. V lost 0 bases to trimming and J lost 1 base, with 18 bases between them. The CDR3 DNA reads TGTGCCAGCAGTTTATCCACACCCCACCTTAGGGGGAACACTGAAGCTTTCTTT. Encoded protein: CASSLSTPHLRGNTEAFF.

This clone was counted between two and nine times. This chain uses TRBV28 with TRBJ1-2; no reliable D call. V was clipped by 7 bases and J by 2 bases, with 11 bases between them. Per germline, CDR1 MDHEN and CDR2 SYDVKM. The CDR3 runs to 13 residues. CDR3 sequence reads: CASTEVGNYGYTF. The CDR3 nucleotides read TGTGCCAGCACAGAGGTGGGGAACTATGGCTACACCTTC.

The chain combines TRBV5-1 with TRBJ2-7; D assignment may be TRBD1 or TRBD2 (5 bases each). Germline CDR1 and CDR2: SGHRS and YFSETQ. Trimming pared 4 bases from V and 3 bases from J, leaving 14 bases between. The CDR3 has 14 amino acids. The CDR3 sequence is CASSIRDRDYEQYF. CDR3 DNA sequence: TGCGCCAGCAGCATCCGGGACCGAGACTACGAGCAGTACTTC.

The V gene is TRBV30, the J gene TRBJ2-1; a weak D match, TRBD2 (5 bases). Germline lookup yields CDR1 GTSNPN and CDR2 SVGIG (reference sequence). Deletions cut 2 bases from V and 2 bases from J, with 10 bases between. The CDR3 sequence is 14 residues long. The CDR3 DNA is TGTGCCTGGAGTCGGGGTGGGACCTACAATGAGCAGTTCTTC. Its protein product is CAWSRGGTYNEQFF.

This chain links TRBV19 with TRBJ2-1; 12 positions match TRBD2. Germline V lookup: CDR1 LNHDA, CDR2 SQIVND (reference sequence). This CDR3 spans 15 amino acids. Losses at the gene ends were 5 bases for V and 10 bases for J; bases not matched to a gene: 9. DNA of the CDR3: TGTGCCAGTAGTTCACCTAGCGGGAGGGCCTTGGAGCAGTTCTTC. This sequence encodes CASSSPSGRALEQFF.

Regarding this clone: Other DNA sequences within the sample encode an identical CDR3. The CDR3 nucleotides are TGCGCCAGCAGCCAAGACTTTAGCACAGATACGCAGTATTTT. Protein: CASSQDFSTDTQYF. The chain links TRBV4-1 to TRBJ2-3; no clear D. This CDR3 has 14 residues. The V end lost 0 bases, the J end lost 0 bases, and 4 bases lay between the germline ends. Germline CDR1 is MGHRA and CDR2 is YSYEKL.

The J gene is TRBJ2-3, the V gene TRBV7-3, with 8 bases matching TRBD1. The V gene end was trimmed by 5 bases and the J gene end by 6 bases; junction bases not matched to a gene: 7. The CDR3 runs to 14 residues. The germline CDR1 and CDR2 sequences are SGHTA and FQGTGA. The CDR3 sequence is CASSPGGRVDTQYF. CDR3 in DNA: TGTGCCAGCAGCCCAGGGGGCAGGGTGGATACGCAGTATTTT.

Note on this clone: The germline gene is not matched at one end of the junction; a read error may be the cause. The rearrangement joins TRBV6-1 to TRBJ2-7; maybe TRBD2 (7 bases). In germline, CDR1 is MNHNS, CDR2 SASEGT. The CDR3 loop spans 16 amino acids. Written as DNA, the CDR3 is TGTGCCAGCACTGAATCGGCGGGGGCCTCCTCCTACGAGCAGTACTTC. It codes for CASTESAGASSYEQYF.

Turning to this clone: This sample also contains other DNA sequences that code for the same CDR3. The chain uses TRBV18 and TRBJ2-6, with D possibly being TRBD2 (5 bases). Germline CDR1 and CDR2: KGHSH and LQKENI. The V end was cut by 0 bases, the J end by 2 bases, with 5 bases between. The CDR3 has 15 amino acids. CDR3 nucleotide sequence: TGTGCCAGCTCACCACCGGGAGCTGGGGCCAACGTCCTGACTTTC. Protein: CASSPPGAGANVLTF.

The chain uses TRBV27 and TRBJ1-1; D possibly corresponds to TRBD1 (5 bases). Looked up from germline, CDR1 is MNHEY and CDR2 is SMNVEV (reference sequence). There are 14 residues in the CDR3. Trimming cost V 5 bases and J 5 bases, with 15 bases left between them. The CDR3, as DNA: TGTGCCAGCAGTCTACTGATGGGGACTACTGAAGCTTTCTTT. It translates to CASSLLMGTTEAFF.

The V call is TRBV28, the J call TRBJ1-4; D call uncertain. V gave up 8 bases and J gave up 0 bases, with 7 bases separating them. Germline lookup yields CDR1 MDHEN and CDR2 SYDVKM. The CDR3 consists of 13 residues. CDR3 in DNA: TGTGCCAGCGGCACCACAACTAATGAAAAACTGTTTTTT. It encodes CASGTTTNEKLFF.

V gene TRBV7-9 combines with J gene TRBJ1-2; 9 bases line up with TRBD1. Germline V gene data show CDR1 as SEHNR and CDR2 as FQNEAQ (reference sequence). The CDR3 length is 14 residues. V lost 3 bases to trimming and J lost 7 bases; unmatched junction nucleotides: 6. CDR3 nucleotides: TGTGCCAGCAGCTTGGACAGGGGAGAAAGTGGCTACACCTTC. It is translated as CASSLDRGESGYTF.

This clone was recorded once. This sequence joins TRBV7-8 and TRBJ2-2; D uncertain. V lost 1 base and J 1 base, leaving 13 bases between the germline ends. CDR1 is SGHVS, CDR2 FQNEAQ, per germline. There are 17 residues in the CDR3. CDR3 in amino acids: CASSLGRVIGNTGELFF. CDR3 nucleotides: TGTGCCAGCAGCTTAGGAAGGGTAATTGGGAACACCGGGGAGCTGTTTTTT.

Regarding this clone: The junction shows a germline mismatch at one end, possibly a read error. The chain recombines TRBV9 with TRBJ2-7, with D tentatively TRBD1 (6 bases). The CDR3 consists of 15 residues. The germline CDR1 and CDR2 sequences are SGDLS and YYNGEE. CDR3 amino acids: CASSVGGQPSSEQYF. Here the CDR3 DNA reads TGTGCCAGCAGCGTAGGTGGACAGCCCTCCTCCGAGCAGTACTTC.

The chain combines TRBV7-3 with TRBJ2-3; no clear D gene. The germline gives CDR1 SGHTA, CDR2 FQGTGA. The V gene lost 8 bases and the J gene lost 1 base, with 10 bases spanning the gap. The CDR3 has 13 residues. The CDR3 loop reads CASGLTRTDTQYF. The CDR3 nucleotides read TGTGCCAGCGGGCTTACCCGCACAGATACGCAGTATTTT. Full variable domain (outside the CDR3, taken from reference TRBV7-3 and TRBJ2-3): GAGVSQTPSNKVTEKGKYVELRCDPISGHTALYWYRQSLGQGPEFLIYFQGTGAADDSGLPNDRFFAVRPEGSVSTLKIQRTERGDSAVYLCASGLTRTDTQYFGPGTRLTVL.

V gene TRBV5-1 combines with J gene TRBJ2-7, with a possible D match to TRBD2 (6 bases). The CDR3 runs 13 residues. Trimming took off 5 bases at V and 3 bases at J, with 12 bases between the two ends. Germline-derived CDR1 and CDR2 are SGHRS and YFSETQ. The CDR3 reads CASRYLGGYEQYF. The CDR3 bases are TGCGCCAGCAGATATCTCGGGGGCTACGAGCAGTACTTC.

This clone was seen once. The gene calls are TRBV6-5 and TRBJ2-7, with D perhaps matching TRBD1 (6 bases). This CDR3 region has 15 residues. Germline CDR1 reads MNHEY; CDR2 reads SVGAGI. V dropped 5 bases and J dropped 7 bases, with 21 bases sitting between them. CDR3 protein: CASSPWGQVLAEQYF. In DNA, the CDR3 is TGTGCCAGCAGTCCCTGGGGGCAGGTCCTCGCGGAGCAGTACTTC.

CDR3 in amino acids: CASSKTGGAGRETQYF. The CDR3 DNA follows: TGCGCCAGCAGCAAAACAGGGGGCGCAGGGAGAGAGACCCAGTACTTC. V and J are TRBV5-1 and TRBJ2-5; TRBD1 matches at 9 bases. V dropped 4 bases and J dropped 4; count of bases not matched to a gene: 11. There are 16 residues in the CDR3. Germline values: CDR1 SGHRS, CDR2 YFSETQ.

This chain links TRBV28 with TRBJ1-5; D unresolved. Germline CDR1 MDHEN, CDR2 SYDVKM. V lost 1 base to trimming and J lost 7 bases, with 8 bases between them. This CDR3 has 13 amino acids. The DNA for the CDR3 is TGTGCCAGCAGTTTATCTGGGGAACAGCCCCAGCATTTT. The encoded protein is CASSLSGEQPQHF.

This clone was recorded a few times. This chain links TRBV7-3 with TRBJ2-2; D remains unclear. The V gene's germline CDR1 is SGHTA and CDR2 FQGTGA. This CDR3 has 16 residues. The V end was cut by 0 bases, the J end by 4 bases, with 12 bases between. CDR3 DNA: TGTGCCAGCAGCTTAACCACCGCCACGGGCACCGGGGAGCTGTTTTTT. Translated, it gives CASSLTTATGTGELFF.

The chain recombines TRBV25-1 with TRBJ1-2, with D uncertain. This CDR3 region has 11 residues. Deletions cut 7 bases from V and 7 bases from J, with 10 bases between. Per the germline V gene, CDR1 is MGHDK and CDR2 is SYGVNS. In nucleotides, the CDR3 is TGTGCCAGCACCGATGACCGTGGCTACACCTTC. It yields the protein CASTDDRGYTF.

This clone was counted a single time. The chain is built from TRBV4-3 and TRBJ2-3; D gene uncertain. V was pared by 4 bases and J by 2 bases, with 10 bases between. This CDR3 comprises 14 residues. Looked up from germline, CDR1 is LGHNA and CDR2 is YSLEER. The CDR3 here is CASSLRLNTDTQYF. CDR3 bases: TGCGCCAGCAGCCTCCGACTTAACACAGATACGCAGTATTTT.

Concerning this clone itself: This sample also contains other DNA sequences that code for the same CDR3. The chain couples TRBV5-1 to TRBJ2-1; 8 bases match TRBD2. This CDR3 contains 16 residues. Trimming at V came to 2 bases and at J to 0 bases, leaving 4 bases not matched to a gene. Germline V gene lookup returns CDR1 SGHRS and CDR2 YFSETQ. The CDR3: CASSLTSGSSYNEQFF. The CDR3 DNA reads as TGCGCCAGCAGCTTAACTAGCGGCAGCTCCTACAATGAGCAGTTCTTC.